This T cell receptor (beta chain) was retrieved from a study of tumor-infiltrating lymphocytes in primary liver carcinoma (dated by TCRdb to 2015 to 2018). General notes on the study: Between late 2015 and 2016, a few patients in China with histopathologically diagnosed primary liver carcinoma had surgical resection. The five patients, three men and two women aged 30 to 69 years, had hepatocellular carcinoma (four) or combined HCC and intrahepatic cholangiocarcinoma (one). The five patients had tumors of stage T1-T3 N0M0, with maximum diameters ranging from 4.2 to 10 cm. Each sample produced roughly 3.65 to 7.13 million productive TCRbeta reads, and read depth showed no significant difference between tissue types. For each liver tumor, the study sampled five regions along with adjacent normal tissue and blood, and applied TCRbeta repertoire sequencing, expression microarrays and whole-exome sequencing. A total of 35 specimens from 5 patients went through TCRbeta repertoire sequencing, namely 25 tumor regions, 5 adjacent noncancerous liver tissues and 5 peripheral blood samples. High reproducibility was observed for the technical replicate repertoires, with mean shared-clone rates approximately 0.92 and correlation coefficients above 0.95.

With regard to this clonotype: No cognate antigen has been identified for it. The junction shows a germline mismatch at one end, possibly a read error.

Blood RNA was extracted from unsorted whole blood with TRIzol reagent; germline DNA came from the DNeasy Blood & Tissue kit. At the time of sampling, the patients were treatment-naive and had chronic HBV infection. Four milliliters of peripheral blood were collected into K2EDTA tubes before surgery. A constant-region primer and ProtoScript II reverse transcriptase were used to reverse-transcribe TCRbeta-specific cDNA from roughly 0.5 ug total RNA. Construction of the TCRbeta libraries relied on three nested rounds of multiplex PCR, following a slightly modified ARM-PCR procedure. Sample barcodes and Illumina adapters were added in a final 25-cycle PCR using Deep VentR polymerase. Before sequencing, amplicons of 200-500 bp were gel-purified using a QIAquick gel extraction kit. The TCRbeta amplicons were sequenced with 250-bp paired-end reads on an Illumina HiSeq 2500. The original methods were these. To recover full CDR3 sequences, reads were quality-trimmed using Trimmomatic v0.33 and paired reads were then merged using FLASH v1.2.11. MiGEC v1.2.1b assigned V, D and J germline segments to the rearranged TCRbeta sequences. Clonotype statistics and Shannon-Wiener diversity indices were calculated with VDJtools v1.0.0. Except for diversity analysis, only each sample's 250 most abundant clonotypes were used in subsequent analyses to reduce sampling bias. TCRdb ran its own pipeline on the public reads, namely fastp trimming at Q25 and MiXCR clone calling, and kept in-frame beta chains. CDR3 protein duplicates are merged, each entry listing the most common genes and DNA. TCRdb's processing, not the authors' own work, is the source of the V and J calls. Present in this sample are hundreds of thousands of distinct CDR3 sequences, almost 60% of which were seen just once. Of the sample, 15% to 20% is held by the ten largest clones.

General conclusions and limits of the study: Bulk unsorted samples precluded comparing CD4+ and CD8+ T cell repertoires. Only four or five patients were included in the study, and the authors note that the findings should be validated in a larger study. Because only the TCR beta chain was sequenced and unpaired alpha chains were not captured, true repertoire diversity is likely underestimated. Repertoire overlap was found to be higher between tumor regions (mean around 35%) than between tumor-adjacent (about 17%) or tumor-blood (14%) pairs, consistent with antigen-driven expansion. A significantly larger repertoire fraction was made up by the top 250 clones in tumors than in blood (p = 0.039).

Material: peripheral blood. The receptor was derived from a woman aged 25 to 39 with primary liver carcinoma and hepatitis B virus infection.

CDR3 loop: CVSIPQGAGELFF. The nucleotide sequence is given as TGTGTCAGCATTCCGCAGGGAGCCGGGGAACTGTTTTTT. The V and J genes are TRBV12-3 or TRBV12-4 and TRBJ2-2, with the D segment possibly TRBD1 or TRBD2, each aligning over 5 bases. The CDR3 has 13 amino acids, counting the end cysteine and phenylalanine. The DNA shown is the 39-base CDR3, in frame from base 1.